The clone carrying this T cell receptor (beta chain) was recorded many times. Its matching antigen is unknown. Time point described: newly diagnosed GD, antithyroid drugs for less than 3 months. Scientists built the TCR library using RNA that was extracted from PBMCs. The data derive from a study of regulatory T cells in long-lasting Graves disease. Investigators prepared the TCR beta libraries by applying iRepertoire HTBI primers and Arm-PCR of CDR3 regions. TCRdb redid the calling of the multiplex PCR reads with MiXCR, one entry per CDR3 protein. The data show roughly 440,000 distinct CDR3 sequences, 16% seen once. From germline, CDR1 is MNHEY and CDR2 SVGAGI. Trimming removed 0 bases at V and 4 bases at J, with 7 bases between. This CDR3 contains 14 residues. Whole-study results and caveats: Patients with persistent Graves' had lower TCR diversity than newly diagnosed patients. Repertoires from persistent disease leaned toward TRBV28, TRBJ1-2 and TRBJ2-5.

These same records also appear under a second study, on T cells in Graves' hyperthyroidism and ophthalmopathy.

The chain has TRBV6-5 and TRBJ2-1; no clear D. The receptor's source is a woman aged 18-29 years with Graves disease. The source material was peripheral blood mononuclear cells (PBMCs), sampled at new diagnosis, from a patient treated with antithyroid drugs. The CDR3: CASSYSRSYNEQFF. CDR3 sequence (DNA): TGTGCCAGCAGTTACTCGCGGAGTTACAATGAGCAGTTCTTC.